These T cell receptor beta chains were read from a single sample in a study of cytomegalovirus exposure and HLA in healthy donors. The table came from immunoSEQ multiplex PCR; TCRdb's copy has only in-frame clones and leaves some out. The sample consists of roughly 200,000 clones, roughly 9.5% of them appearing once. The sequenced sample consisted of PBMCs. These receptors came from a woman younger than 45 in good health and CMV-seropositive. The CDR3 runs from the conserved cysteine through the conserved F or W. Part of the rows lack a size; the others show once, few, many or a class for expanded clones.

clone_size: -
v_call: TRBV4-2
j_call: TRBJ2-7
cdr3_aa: CASSHATVLEQYF

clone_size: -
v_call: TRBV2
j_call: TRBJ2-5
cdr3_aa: CASSSRAGGAETQYF

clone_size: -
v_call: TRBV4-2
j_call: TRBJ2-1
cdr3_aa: CASSQDVGDEQFF

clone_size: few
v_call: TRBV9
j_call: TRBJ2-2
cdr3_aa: CASSDIGELFF

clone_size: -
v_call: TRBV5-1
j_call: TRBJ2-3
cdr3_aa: CASSTSGGDTDTQYF

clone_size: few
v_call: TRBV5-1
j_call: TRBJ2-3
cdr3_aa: CASSSSVTDTQYF

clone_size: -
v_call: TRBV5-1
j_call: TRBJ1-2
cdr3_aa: CASSFSGGQGAYGYTF

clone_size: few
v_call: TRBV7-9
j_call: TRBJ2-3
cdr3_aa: CASSSRTDTQYF

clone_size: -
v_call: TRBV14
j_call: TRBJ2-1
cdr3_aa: CASSQILAGGNNEQFF

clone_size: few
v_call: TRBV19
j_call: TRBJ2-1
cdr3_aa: CASSMGAVGNEQFF

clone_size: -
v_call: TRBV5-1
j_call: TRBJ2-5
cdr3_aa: CASSSGTGGETQYF

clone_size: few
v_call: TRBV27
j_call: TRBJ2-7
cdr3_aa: CASSLPGTGFYEQYF

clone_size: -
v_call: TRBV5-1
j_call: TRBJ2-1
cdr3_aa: CASSSLRGGNEQFF

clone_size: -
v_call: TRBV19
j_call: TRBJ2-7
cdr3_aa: CASRPGQGWEQYF

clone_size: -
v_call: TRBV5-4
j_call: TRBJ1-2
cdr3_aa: CASSTGGLYGYTF

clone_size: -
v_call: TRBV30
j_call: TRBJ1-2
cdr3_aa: CAWSLSYRVDYTF

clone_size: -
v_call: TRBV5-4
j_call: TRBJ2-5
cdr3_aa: CASSEGAGEETQYF

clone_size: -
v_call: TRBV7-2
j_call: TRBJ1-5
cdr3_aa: CASSLEGSLQYFSNQPQHF

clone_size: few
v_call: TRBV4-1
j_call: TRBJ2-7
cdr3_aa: CASSQGRRDSGSPEQYF

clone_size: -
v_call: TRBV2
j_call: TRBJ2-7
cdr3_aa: CASRGGGGGTPEQYF

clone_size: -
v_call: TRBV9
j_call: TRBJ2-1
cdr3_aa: CASSVGEGLASRRDNEQFF

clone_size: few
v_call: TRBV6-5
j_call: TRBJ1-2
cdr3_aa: CASSHGQVEGYTF

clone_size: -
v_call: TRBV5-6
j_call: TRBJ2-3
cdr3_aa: CASSLFGTDTQYF

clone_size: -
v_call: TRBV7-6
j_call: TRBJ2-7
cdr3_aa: CASSISDSPAYEQYF

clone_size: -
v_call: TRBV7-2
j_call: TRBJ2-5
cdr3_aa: CASSSQGVRETQYF

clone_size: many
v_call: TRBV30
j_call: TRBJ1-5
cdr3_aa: CAWSGGNGGNQPQHF

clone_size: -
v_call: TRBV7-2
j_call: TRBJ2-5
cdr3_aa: CASRWGGGARGETQYF

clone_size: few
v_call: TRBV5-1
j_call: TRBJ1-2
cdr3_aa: CASSLGSVSTGNGYTF

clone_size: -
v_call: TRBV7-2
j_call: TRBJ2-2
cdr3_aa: CASSSRQPNTGELFF